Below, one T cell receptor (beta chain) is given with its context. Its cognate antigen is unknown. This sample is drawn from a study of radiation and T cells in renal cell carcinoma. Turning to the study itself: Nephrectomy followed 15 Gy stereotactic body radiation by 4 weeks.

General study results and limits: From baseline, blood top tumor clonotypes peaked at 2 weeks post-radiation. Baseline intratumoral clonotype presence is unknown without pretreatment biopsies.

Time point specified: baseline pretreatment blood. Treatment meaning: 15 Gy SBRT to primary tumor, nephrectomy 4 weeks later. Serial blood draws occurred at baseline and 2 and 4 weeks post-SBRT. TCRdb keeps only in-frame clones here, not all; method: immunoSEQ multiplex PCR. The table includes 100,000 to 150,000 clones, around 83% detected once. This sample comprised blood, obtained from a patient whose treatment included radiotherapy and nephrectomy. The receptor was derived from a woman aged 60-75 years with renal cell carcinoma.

The CDR3 nucleotides are TGTGCCAGCAGCGTAGAAGCGGGAGGTTGGAACACCGGGGAGCTGTTTTTT. This codes for CASSVEAGGWNTGELFF. V usage is TRBV9 and J usage is TRBJ2-2, with 9 bases matching TRBD2. This CDR3 has 17 residues. The germline V gene encodes CDR1 SGDLS and CDR2 YYNGEE. V gave up 0 bases and J gave up 1 base; unmatched junction bases: 4.